A selection of T cell receptor beta chains follows, all from one sample in a study of T cell repertoires in cytomegalovirus infection. TCRdb analysed the reads with MiXCR anew, one entry per CDR3 protein. The table records about 600,000 distinct CDR3 sequences, roughly 24% of them present only once. Sample: CD8+ T cells from PBMCs. The receptors shown here come from a human donor in good health (CMV status not recorded). Some clones in this sample may be carry-over from other donors' samples. The CDR3 runs from the conserved cysteine through the conserved F or W. The order of the fields is V gene, J gene, CDR3 protein.

v_gene: TRBV20-1; j_gene: TRBJ1-5; CDR3aa: CSARDGGRNQPQHF
v_gene: TRBV4-1; j_gene: TRBJ2-3; CDR3aa: CASSQEGGVGDTQYF
v_gene: TRBV7-4; j_gene: TRBJ2-5; CDR3aa: CASSFRGRGDEETQYF
v_gene: TRBV29-1; j_gene: TRBJ2-1; CDR3aa: CSPTHPGQVSYNEQFF
v_gene: TRBV19; j_gene: TRBJ2-3; CDR3aa: CASSPDGLAGPTDTQYF
v_gene: TRBV19; j_gene: TRBJ2-2; CDR3aa: CAISGTSTGELFF
v_gene: TRBV7-3; j_gene: TRBJ2-3; CDR3aa: CASSLNGADTQYF
v_gene: TRBV29-1; j_gene: TRBJ1-2; CDR3aa: CSVDRGRWGYTF
v_gene: TRBV7-9; j_gene: TRBJ2-1; CDR3aa: CASSQTGGGSSYNEQFF
v_gene: TRBV7-9; j_gene: TRBJ2-1; CDR3aa: CASSLAGAGTYNEQFF
v_gene: TRBV6-5; j_gene: TRBJ1-2; CDR3aa: CASSYLGVEPTDGYTF
v_gene: TRBV6-1; j_gene: TRBJ2-3; CDR3aa: CATIRGLAGEPGDTQYF
v_gene: TRBV7-9; j_gene: TRBJ1-4; CDR3aa: CASSLGPTGGGEKLFF
v_gene: TRBV20-1; j_gene: TRBJ2-1; CDR3aa: CSARDGTGALDEQFF
v_gene: TRBV7-8; j_gene: TRBJ1-2; CDR3aa: CASSLRAREGGTF
v_gene: TRBV27; j_gene: TRBJ2-1; CDR3aa: CASSSSHPLAGGGEQFF
v_gene: TRBV7-8; j_gene: TRBJ2-5; CDR3aa: CASSSRTSGGKTQYF
v_gene: TRBV7-9; j_gene: TRBJ1-3; CDR3aa: CASSLAGGNTIYF
v_gene: TRBV7-2; j_gene: TRBJ2-1; CDR3aa: CASSLARRGRLGVQFF
v_gene: TRBV6-6; j_gene: TRBJ2-3; CDR3aa: CASSALGLEVGPTDTQYF
v_gene: TRBV6-5; j_gene: TRBJ2-7; CDR3aa: CASSYRGGVNEQYF
v_gene: TRBV15; j_gene: TRBJ2-1; CDR3aa: CATRIKANEQFF
v_gene: TRBV28; j_gene: TRBJ1-1; CDR3aa: CASSPWTGGMNTEAFF
v_gene: TRBV6-5; j_gene: TRBJ2-1; CDR3aa: CASSYAVGAEQFF
v_gene: TRBV20-1; j_gene: TRBJ1-5; CDR3aa: CSARDYGQGGPGDQPQHF
v_gene: TRBV27; j_gene: TRBJ1-2; CDR3aa: CASSFQGTGYGYTF
v_gene: TRBV7-9; j_gene: TRBJ1-1; CDR3aa: CASSTTAGVGTEAFF
v_gene: TRBV4-1; j_gene: TRBJ2-5; CDR3aa: CASSHPGPARETQYF
v_gene: TRBV6-6; j_gene: TRBJ1-1; CDR3aa: CASIRGVGAFF
v_gene: TRBV7-9; j_gene: TRBJ1-1; CDR3aa: CASSVGQGVTEAFF
v_gene: TRBV14; j_gene: TRBJ1-2; CDR3aa: CASSPPGGPSWYGYTF
v_gene: TRBV13; j_gene: TRBJ2-2; CDR3aa: CASSPTHGANTGELFF
v_gene: TRBV20-1; j_gene: TRBJ2-2; CDR3aa: CSARDMGELFF
v_gene: TRBV4-1; j_gene: TRBJ2-1; CDR3aa: CASSQEGNWREQFF
v_gene: TRBV6-2/TRBV6-3; j_gene: TRBJ1-5; CDR3aa: CASRPTGLGQPQHF
v_gene: TRBV28; j_gene: TRBJ1-2; CDR3aa: CASSPVGTNYGYTF
v_gene: TRBV29-1; j_gene: TRBJ2-1; CDR3aa: CSVDWDLEQFF
v_gene: TRBV4-1; j_gene: TRBJ2-2; CDR3aa: CASSQAPNTGELFF
v_gene: TRBV7-6; j_gene: TRBJ2-2; CDR3aa: CASRGSTNTGELFF
v_gene: TRBV28; j_gene: TRBJ1-5; CDR3aa: CASVRAHSNQPQHF
v_gene: TRBV6-2/TRBV6-3; j_gene: TRBJ2-2; CDR3aa: CASRVRVGEVFDGELFF
v_gene: TRBV6-2/TRBV6-3; j_gene: TRBJ2-6; CDR3aa: CASSPTGIVANVLTF
v_gene: TRBV28; j_gene: TRBJ2-2; CDR3aa: CASSLSWGNTGELFF
v_gene: TRBV7-6; j_gene: TRBJ2-1; CDR3aa: CASSLAGGQSYNEQFF
v_gene: TRBV29-1; j_gene: TRBJ2-1; CDR3aa: CSVVIAGPYNEQFF
v_gene: TRBV4-3; j_gene: TRBJ2-2; CDR3aa: CASSQSQGYGGELFF
v_gene: TRBV6-5; j_gene: TRBJ1-5; CDR3aa: CASSLNRAQPQHF
v_gene: TRBV7-6; j_gene: TRBJ1-5; CDR3aa: CASSLEPRGNQPQHF
v_gene: TRBV3-1; j_gene: TRBJ1-1; CDR3aa: CASSQDDGHLNTEAFF
v_gene: TRBV27; j_gene: TRBJ2-3; CDR3aa: CASSLFEPRTDTQYF
v_gene: TRBV12-3/TRBV12-4; j_gene: TRBJ2-2; CDR3aa: CASSLQHHANTGELFF
v_gene: TRBV28; j_gene: TRBJ2-2; CDR3aa: CASSLTGEDTGELFF
v_gene: TRBV2; j_gene: TRBJ1-1; CDR3aa: CATPWDTEAFF
v_gene: TRBV11-1; j_gene: TRBJ1-2; CDR3aa: CASSSGGHLNYGYTF
v_gene: TRBV7-8; j_gene: TRBJ2-2; CDR3aa: CASSHDLNTGELFF
v_gene: TRBV7-9; j_gene: TRBJ2-3; CDR3aa: CASSPSLGPSTDTQYF
v_gene: TRBV27; j_gene: TRBJ1-2; CDR3aa: CASSPGVPGNGYTF
v_gene: TRBV7-9; j_gene: TRBJ1-5; CDR3aa: CASSVGTGNQPQHF